This T cell receptor (beta chain) was captured in a study of CD8+ T cells in alopecia areata. Extraction of RNA preceded its reverse transcription into cDNA, which served as the sequencing template. Libraries were prepared by immunoSEQ multiplex PCR; TCRdb keeps only in-frame clonotypes and omits some of them. The sample contains about 160,000 clones, about 87% of which appear only once. This CDR3 is 13 amino acids long. Trimming removed 4 bases at V and 5 bases at J, with 12 bases between. Germline assignment: CDR1 SGHDT and CDR2 YYEEEE. The rearrangement links TRBV5-6 to TRBJ2-5, with D tentatively TRBD1 or TRBD2 (5 bases each). The TCR was taken from a human donor with alopecia areata. The sample consisted of CD8+ T cells sorted from blood, taken at week 0. As DNA, the CDR3 is TGTGCCAGCAGCCTCAGGGAGCGCGAGACCCAGTACTTC. Translation gives CASSLRERETQYF.